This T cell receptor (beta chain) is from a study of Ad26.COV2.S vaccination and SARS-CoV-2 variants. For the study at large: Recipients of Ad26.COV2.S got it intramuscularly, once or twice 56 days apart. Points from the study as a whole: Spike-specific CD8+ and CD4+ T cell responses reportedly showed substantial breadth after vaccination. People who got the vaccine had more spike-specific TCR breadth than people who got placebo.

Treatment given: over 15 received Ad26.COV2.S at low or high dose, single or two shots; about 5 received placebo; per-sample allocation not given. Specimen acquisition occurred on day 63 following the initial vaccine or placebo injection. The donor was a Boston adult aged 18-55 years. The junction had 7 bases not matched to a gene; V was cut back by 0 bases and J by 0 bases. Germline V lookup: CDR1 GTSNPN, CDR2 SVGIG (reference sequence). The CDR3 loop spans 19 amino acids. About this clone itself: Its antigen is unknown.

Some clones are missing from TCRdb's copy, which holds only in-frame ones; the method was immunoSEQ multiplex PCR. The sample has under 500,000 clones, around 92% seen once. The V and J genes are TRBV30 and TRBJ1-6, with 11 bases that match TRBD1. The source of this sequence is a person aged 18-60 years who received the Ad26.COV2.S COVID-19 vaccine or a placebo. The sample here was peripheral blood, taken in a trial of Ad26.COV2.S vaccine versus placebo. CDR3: CAWSVLRDRGVSYNSPLHF. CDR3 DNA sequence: TGTGCCTGGAGTGTACTTCGGGACAGGGGGGTCTCCTATAATTCACCCCTCCACTTT.